These T cell receptor beta chains were read from a single sample in a study of OX40 agonist ivuxolimab in advanced cancers. Sequenced by immunoSEQ multiplex PCR; TCRdb stores in-frame clones only, minus some. The sample records some 31,000 clones, 80% being singletons. The specimen was CD4+ or CD8+ T cells sorted from blood, collected in a trial of the OX40 agonist ivuxolimab. Source of these receptors: an adult with an advanced solid tumor such as melanoma, head and neck, liver or kidney cancer. CDR3s leave out the opening cysteine and the closing phenylalanine or tryptophan.

CDR3 protein: ASSPDRNTGELF; J gene: TRBJ2-2; V gene: TRBV18; CDR3 length: 12
CDR3 protein: ASSPGTVNSPLH; J gene: TRBJ1-6; V gene: TRBV2; CDR3 length: 12
CDR3 protein: ASSHNDRYADTQY; J gene: TRBJ2-3; V gene: TRBV19; CDR3 length: 13
CDR3 protein: ASRSGPPRDTQY; J gene: TRBJ2-3; V gene: TRBV19; CDR3 length: 12
CDR3 protein: ASSPPNYRNTEAF; J gene: TRBJ1-1; V gene: TRBV18; CDR3 length: 13
CDR3 protein: ASSQELTYEQY; J gene: TRBJ2-7; V gene: TRBV4-2; CDR3 length: 11
CDR3 protein: ASSVGQGTYGYT; J gene: TRBJ1-2; V gene: TRBV2; CDR3 length: 12
CDR3 protein: ASSLLAGSSYEQY; J gene: TRBJ2-7; V gene: TRBV19; CDR3 length: 13
CDR3 protein: ASSLRQAGNTIY; J gene: TRBJ1-3; V gene: TRBV2; CDR3 length: 12
CDR3 protein: ASGGSGGAF; J gene: TRBJ2-1; V gene: TRBV28; CDR3 length: 9
CDR3 protein: ASSSLSLPGLNRTGQF; J gene: TRBJ2-1; V gene: TRBV5-5; CDR3 length: 16
CDR3 protein: ASSKAGVRGNTATNEKLF; J gene: TRBJ1-4; V gene: TRBV21-1; CDR3 length: 18
CDR3 protein: ASSPTTPPDTQY; J gene: TRBJ2-3; V gene: TRBV18; CDR3 length: 12